One sample yielded the 5 T cell receptor beta chains listed below, sequenced in a study of blood T cell repertoires in COVID-19. TCRdb keeps only in-frame clones here, not all; method: immunoSEQ multiplex PCR. The sample lists around 240,000 clones; about 90% were seen once. The sample taken for sequencing was PBMCs or T cells enriched from blood (not recorded which). The receptors come from a man aged 50-59 years who had been exposed to COVID-19.

The CDR3 DNA follows: TGTGCCAGTAGTATAGAAACGACAGGGGTTCTTGACACTGAAGCTTTCTTT. Its protein product is CASSIETTGVLDTEAFF. The chain joins TRBV19 to TRBJ1-1; TRBD1 matches 8 bases. V was clipped by 0 bases and J by 3 bases; unmatched bases: 9. Germline V gives CDR1 LNHDA, CDR2 SQIVND (reference sequence). The CDR3 spans 17 residues.

This clone was recorded many times. The chain is built from TRBV28 and TRBJ2-1; D possibly corresponds to TRBD1 (5 bases). The V end was cut by 8 bases, the J end by 2 bases, with 13 bases between. Per germline, CDR1 MDHEN and CDR2 SYDVKM. The CDR3 is 14 amino acids. The CDR3 coding sequence is TGTGCCAGCCGCGGCAGGGTCCCCTACAATGAGCAGTTCTTC. Translation gives CASRGRVPYNEQFF.

The V call is TRBV28, the J call TRBJ2-5, with 10 bases identical to TRBD2. CDR1 MDHEN and CDR2 SYDVKM come from the germline V gene. Germline trimming cut 3 bases from V and 0 bases from J; bases unmatched to any gene: 13. The CDR3 runs 19 residues. Written as DNA, the CDR3 is TGTGCCAGCAGTTTCCCCGGAGCTAGCGGGAGAGGGAACCAAGAGACCCAGTACTTC. Protein product: CASSFPGASGRGNQETQYF.

This clone came up a few times. The chain's CDR3 is CASSFKIGLLWNEQFF. The CDR3 nucleotides are TGTGCCAGCAGCTTTAAAATAGGACTTCTATGGAATGAGCAGTTCTTC. The chain joins TRBV5-6 to TRBJ2-1, with D possibly matching TRBD2 (5 bases). V lost 2 bases, J lost 7 bases, and 19 bases lay in between. CDR3 size: 16 residues. Germline values: CDR1 SGHDT, CDR2 YYEEEE.

This chain uses TRBV30 with TRBJ1-5, with D possibly TRBD1 on 5 matching bases. V lost 4 bases and J 5 bases, leaving 12 bases between the germline ends. The germline CDR1 and CDR2 sequences are GTSNPN and SVGIG (reference sequence). The CDR3 runs 13 residues. The CDR3 DNA follows: TGTGCCTGGAACGCAGGGCCCGATCAGCCCCAGCATTTT. The encoded protein is CAWNAGPDQPQHF.